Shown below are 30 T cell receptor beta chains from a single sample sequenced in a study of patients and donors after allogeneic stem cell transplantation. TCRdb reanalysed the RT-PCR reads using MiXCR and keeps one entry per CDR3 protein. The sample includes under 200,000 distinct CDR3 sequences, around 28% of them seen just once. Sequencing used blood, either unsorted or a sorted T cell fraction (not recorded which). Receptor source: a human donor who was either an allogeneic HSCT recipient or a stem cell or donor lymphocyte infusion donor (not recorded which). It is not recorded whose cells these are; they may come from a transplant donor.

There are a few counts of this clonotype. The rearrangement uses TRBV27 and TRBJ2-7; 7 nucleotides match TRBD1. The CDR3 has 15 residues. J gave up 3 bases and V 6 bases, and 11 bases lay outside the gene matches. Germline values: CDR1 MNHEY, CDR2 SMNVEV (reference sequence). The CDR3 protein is CASSVQGSSVYEQYF. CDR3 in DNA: TGTGCCAGCAGCGTACAGGGGAGTAGCGTCTACGAGCAGTACTTC.

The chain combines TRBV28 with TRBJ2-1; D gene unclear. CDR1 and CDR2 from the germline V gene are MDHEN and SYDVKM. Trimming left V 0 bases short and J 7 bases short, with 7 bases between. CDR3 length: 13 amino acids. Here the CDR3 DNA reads TGTGCCAGCAGTTTATGGATAGCAAATGAGCAGTTCTTC. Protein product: CASSLWIANEQFF.

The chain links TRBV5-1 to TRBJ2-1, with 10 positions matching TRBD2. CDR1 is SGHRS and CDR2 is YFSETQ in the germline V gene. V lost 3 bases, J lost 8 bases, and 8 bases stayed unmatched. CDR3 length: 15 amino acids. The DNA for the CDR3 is TGCGCCAGCAGCTCCAGCGGGAGGGCCTTAGATGAGCAGTTCTTC. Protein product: CASSSSGRALDEQFF.

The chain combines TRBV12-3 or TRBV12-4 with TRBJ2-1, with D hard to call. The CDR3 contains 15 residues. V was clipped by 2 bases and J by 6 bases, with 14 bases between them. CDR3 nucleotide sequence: TGTGCCAGCAGTTTATCGAGCCCCAACCCCAATGAGCAGTTCTTC. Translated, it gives CASSLSSPNPNEQFF.

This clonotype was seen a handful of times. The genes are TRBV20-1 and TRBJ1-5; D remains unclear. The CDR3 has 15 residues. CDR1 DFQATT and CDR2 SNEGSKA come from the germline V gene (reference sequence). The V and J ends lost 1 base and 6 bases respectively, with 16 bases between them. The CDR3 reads CSARASRGSGQPQHF. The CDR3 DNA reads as TGCAGTGCTAGAGCCTCGAGAGGGAGCGGTCAGCCCCAGCATTTT.

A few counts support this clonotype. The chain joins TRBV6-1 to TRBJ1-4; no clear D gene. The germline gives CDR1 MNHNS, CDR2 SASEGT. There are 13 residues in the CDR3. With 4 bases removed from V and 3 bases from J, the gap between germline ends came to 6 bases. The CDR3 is CASSGRANEKLFF. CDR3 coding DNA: TGTGCCAGCAGTGGCAGAGCTAATGAAAAACTGTTTTTT.

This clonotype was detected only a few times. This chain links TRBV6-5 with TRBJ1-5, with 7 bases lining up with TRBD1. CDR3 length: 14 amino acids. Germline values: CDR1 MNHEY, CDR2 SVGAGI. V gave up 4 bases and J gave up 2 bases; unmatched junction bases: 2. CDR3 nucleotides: TGTGCCAGCAGTTCCACAGGGGGCAATCAGCCCCAGCATTTT. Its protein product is CASSSTGGNQPQHF.

CDR3 loop: CATSIKHINYGYTF. CDR3 in DNA: TGTGCCACCAGTATAAAACACATCAACTATGGCTACACCTTC. This chain connects TRBV15 to TRBJ1-2; D not certain. The CDR3 consists of 14 residues. Trimming took 6 bases from V and 2 from J, leaving 13 bases between them. Germline CDR1 and CDR2: LNHNV and YYDKDF (reference sequence).

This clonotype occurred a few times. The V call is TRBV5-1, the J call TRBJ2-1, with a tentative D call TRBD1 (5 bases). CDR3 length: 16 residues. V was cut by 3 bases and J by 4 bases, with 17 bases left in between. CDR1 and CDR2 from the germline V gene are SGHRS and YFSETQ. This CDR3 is CASSSGPRQYYNEQFF. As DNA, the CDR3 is TGCGCCAGCAGCTCGGGCCCCCGACAGTATTACAATGAGCAGTTCTTC.

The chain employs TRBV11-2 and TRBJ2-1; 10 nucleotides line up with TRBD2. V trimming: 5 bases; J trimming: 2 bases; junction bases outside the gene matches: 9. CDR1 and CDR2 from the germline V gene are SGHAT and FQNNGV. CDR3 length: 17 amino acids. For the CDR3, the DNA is TGTGCCAGCAGCCCAGATTGGAGCGGGAGGGCCTACAATGAGCAGTTCTTC. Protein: CASSPDWSGRAYNEQFF.

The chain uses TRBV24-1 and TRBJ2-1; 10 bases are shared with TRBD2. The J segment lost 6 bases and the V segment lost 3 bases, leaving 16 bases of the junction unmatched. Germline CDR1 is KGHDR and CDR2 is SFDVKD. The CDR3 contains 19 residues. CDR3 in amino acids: CATSDPWGPSGRGSNEQFF. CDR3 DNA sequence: TGTGCCACCAGTGATCCCTGGGGTCCCAGCGGGAGGGGTAGCAATGAGCAGTTCTTC.

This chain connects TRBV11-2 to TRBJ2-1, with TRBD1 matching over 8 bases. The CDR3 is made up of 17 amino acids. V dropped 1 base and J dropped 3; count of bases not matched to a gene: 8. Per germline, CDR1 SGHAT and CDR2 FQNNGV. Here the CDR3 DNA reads TGTGCCAGCAGCTTAGTCAGGGGGCACGGGGACTACAATGAGCAGTTCTTC. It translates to CASSLVRGHGDYNEQFF.

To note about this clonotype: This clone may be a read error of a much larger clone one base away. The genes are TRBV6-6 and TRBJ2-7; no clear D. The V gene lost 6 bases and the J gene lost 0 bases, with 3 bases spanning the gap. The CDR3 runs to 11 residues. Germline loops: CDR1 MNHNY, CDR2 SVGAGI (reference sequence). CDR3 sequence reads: CASSHSYEQYF. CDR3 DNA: TGTGCCAGCAGCCACTCCTACGAGCAGTACTTC.

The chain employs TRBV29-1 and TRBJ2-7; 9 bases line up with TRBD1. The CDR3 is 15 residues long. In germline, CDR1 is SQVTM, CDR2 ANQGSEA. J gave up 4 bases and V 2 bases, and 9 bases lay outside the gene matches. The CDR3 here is CSVEQTGTGFYEQYF. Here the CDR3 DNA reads TGCAGCGTTGAACAGACGGGGACAGGGTTTTACGAGCAGTACTTC.

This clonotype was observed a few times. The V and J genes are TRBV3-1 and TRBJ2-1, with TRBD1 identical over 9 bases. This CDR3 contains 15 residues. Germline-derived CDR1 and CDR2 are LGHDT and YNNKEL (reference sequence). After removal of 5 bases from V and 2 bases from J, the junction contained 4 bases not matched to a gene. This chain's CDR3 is CASSWTGDTYNEQFF. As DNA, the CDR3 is TGTGCCAGCAGCTGGACAGGGGACACCTACAATGAGCAGTTCTTC.

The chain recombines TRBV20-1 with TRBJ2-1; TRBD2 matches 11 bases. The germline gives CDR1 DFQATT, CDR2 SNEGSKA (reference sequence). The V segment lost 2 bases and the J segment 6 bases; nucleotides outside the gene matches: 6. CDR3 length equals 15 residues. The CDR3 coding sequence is TGCAGTGCTAGACCACTAGCGGGAGTATCCAATGAGCAGTTCTTC. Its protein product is CSARPLAGVSNEQFF.

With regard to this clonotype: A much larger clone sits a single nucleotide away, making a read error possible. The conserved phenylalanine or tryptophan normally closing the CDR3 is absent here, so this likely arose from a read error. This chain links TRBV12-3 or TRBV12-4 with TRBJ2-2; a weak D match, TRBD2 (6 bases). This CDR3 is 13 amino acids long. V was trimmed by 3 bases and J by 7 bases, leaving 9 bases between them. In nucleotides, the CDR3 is TGTGCCAGCAGTTTCGGGGGTTTCGGGGAGCTGTTTTTG. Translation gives CASSFGGFGELFL.

This chain's CDR3 is CSARDLSNRERTRYEQYF. In nucleotides, the CDR3 is TGCAGTGCTAGGGATCTCTCTAATCGGGAGAGGACCCGCTACGAGCAGTACTTC. This chain connects TRBV20-1 to TRBJ2-7, with D perhaps TRBD2 (6 bases). The germline V gene encodes CDR1 DFQATT and CDR2 SNEGSKA (reference sequence). Between the trimmed V and J ends, which lost 3 bases and 3 bases, there was a span of 27 bases. The CDR3 loop spans 18 amino acids.

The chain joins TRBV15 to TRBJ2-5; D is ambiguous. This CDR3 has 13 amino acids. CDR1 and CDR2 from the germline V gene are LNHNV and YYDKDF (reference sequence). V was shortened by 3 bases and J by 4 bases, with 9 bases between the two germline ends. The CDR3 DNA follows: TGTGCCACCAGCAGGGGAATGGGAGAGACCCAGTACTTC. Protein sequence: CATSRGMGETQYF.

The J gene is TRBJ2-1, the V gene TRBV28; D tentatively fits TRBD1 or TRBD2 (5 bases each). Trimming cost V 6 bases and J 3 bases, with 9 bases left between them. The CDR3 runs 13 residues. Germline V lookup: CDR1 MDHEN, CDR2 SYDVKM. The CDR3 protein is CASRTGLYNEQFF. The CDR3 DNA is TGTGCCAGCAGAACAGGACTCTACAATGAGCAGTTCTTC.

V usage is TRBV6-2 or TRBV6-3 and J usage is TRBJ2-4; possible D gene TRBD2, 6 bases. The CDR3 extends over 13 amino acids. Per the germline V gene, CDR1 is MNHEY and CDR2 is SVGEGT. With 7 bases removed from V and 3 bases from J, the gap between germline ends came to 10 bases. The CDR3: CASTFGGKNIQYF. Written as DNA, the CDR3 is TGTGCCAGCACTTTCGGGGGCAAAAACATTCAGTACTTC.

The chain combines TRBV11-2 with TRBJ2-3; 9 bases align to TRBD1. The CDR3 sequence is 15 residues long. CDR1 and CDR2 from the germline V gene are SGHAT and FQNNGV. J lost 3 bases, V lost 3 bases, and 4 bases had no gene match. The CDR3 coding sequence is TGTGCCAGCAGCTTCCGACAGGGGGGTACAGATACGCAGTATTTT. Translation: CASSFRQGGTDTQYF. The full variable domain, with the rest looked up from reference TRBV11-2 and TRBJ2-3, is EAGVAQSPRYKIIEKRQSVAFWCNPISGHATLYWYQQILGQGPKLLIQFQNNGVVDDSQLPKDRFSAERLKGVDSTLKIQPAKLEDSAVYLCASSFRQGGTDTQYFGPGTRLTVL.

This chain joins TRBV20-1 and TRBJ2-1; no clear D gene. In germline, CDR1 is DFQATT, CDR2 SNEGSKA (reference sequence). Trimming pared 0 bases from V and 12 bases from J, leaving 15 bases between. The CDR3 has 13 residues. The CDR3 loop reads CSARDRPSGSQFF. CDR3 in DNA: TGCAGTGCTAGAGATCGACCGTCCGGGTCGCAGTTCTTC.

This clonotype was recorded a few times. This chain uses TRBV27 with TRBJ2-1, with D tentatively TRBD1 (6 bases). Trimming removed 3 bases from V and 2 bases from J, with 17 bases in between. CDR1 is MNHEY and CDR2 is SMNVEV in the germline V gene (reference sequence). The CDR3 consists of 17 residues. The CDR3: CASSFSQGLAPYNEQFF. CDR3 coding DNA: TGTGCCAGCAGTTTCTCCCAGGGGTTGGCCCCCTACAATGAGCAGTTCTTC.

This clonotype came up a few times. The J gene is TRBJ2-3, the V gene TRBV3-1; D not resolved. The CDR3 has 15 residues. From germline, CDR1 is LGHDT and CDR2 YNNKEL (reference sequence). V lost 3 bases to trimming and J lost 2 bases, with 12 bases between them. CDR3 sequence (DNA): TGTGCCAGCAGCCAGACCCATAGTTACACAGATACGCAGTATTTT. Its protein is CASSQTHSYTDTQYF.

The CDR3 loop reads CASGTGTGDATGELFF. The CDR3, as DNA: TGCGCCAGTGGAACCGGGACAGGGGATGCCACCGGGGAGCTGTTTTTT. V usage is TRBV5-1 and J usage is TRBJ2-2; 10 bases are a match to TRBD1. The CDR3 is made up of 16 amino acids. Germline V CDR1 and CDR2: SGHRS, YFSETQ. V lost 8 bases to trimming and J lost 4 bases; unmatched junction nucleotides: 11.

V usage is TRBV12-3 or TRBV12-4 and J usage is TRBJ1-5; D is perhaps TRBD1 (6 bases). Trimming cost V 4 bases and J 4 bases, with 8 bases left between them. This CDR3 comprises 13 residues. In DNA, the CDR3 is TGTGCCAGCAGTTCCGACAGGAATCAGCCCCAGCATTTT. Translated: CASSSDRNQPQHF.

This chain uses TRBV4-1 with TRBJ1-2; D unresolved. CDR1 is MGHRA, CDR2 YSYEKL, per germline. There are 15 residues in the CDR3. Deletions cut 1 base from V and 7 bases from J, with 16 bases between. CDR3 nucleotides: TGCGCCAGCAGCCAAGGGGTCGGTACTCCGGGTGGCTACACCTTC. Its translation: CASSQGVGTPGGYTF.

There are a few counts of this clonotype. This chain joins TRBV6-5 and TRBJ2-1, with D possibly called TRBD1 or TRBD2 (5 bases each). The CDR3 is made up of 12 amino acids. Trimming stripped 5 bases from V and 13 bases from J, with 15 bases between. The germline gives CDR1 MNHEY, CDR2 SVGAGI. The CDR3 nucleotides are TGTGCCAGCAGTCGGGACCTGTTTAAACAGTTCTTC. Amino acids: CASSRDLFKQFF.

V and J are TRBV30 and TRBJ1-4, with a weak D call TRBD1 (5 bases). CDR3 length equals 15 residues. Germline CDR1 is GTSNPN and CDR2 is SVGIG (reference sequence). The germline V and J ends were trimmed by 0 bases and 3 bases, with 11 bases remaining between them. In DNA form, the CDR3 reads TGTGCCTGGAGTGTAACCACGGGGGCTAATGAAAAACTGTTTTTT. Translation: CAWSVTTGANEKLFF. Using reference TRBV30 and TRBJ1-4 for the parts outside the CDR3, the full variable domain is SQTIHQWPATLVQPVGSPLSLECTVEGTSNPNLYWYRQAAGRGLQLLFYSVGIGQISSEVPQNLSASRPQDRQFILSSKKLLLSDSGFYLCAWSVTTGANEKLFFGSGTQLSVL.